The rows below give T cell receptor beta chains drawn from one sample of a study of blood T cell repertoires in COVID-19. Sequencing used immunoSEQ multiplex PCR; TCRdb keeps in-frame clones, though not all of them. The sample has under 14,000 clones; 65% to 90% are singletons. The source material was peripheral blood. The receptors were sampled from a man in his 70s with active COVID-19. Each CDR3 is given with its conserved first and last residue. Fields, in order: J gene, clone size, V gene, D gene, CDR3 DNA, CDR3 protein. The D gene is left open where the match is weak. The size field is filled for only some rows; it gives once, few, many or a size class.

TRBJ1-4 | NA | TRBV9 | NA | TGTGCCAGCAGCGTAGGGACAGCGGTAACTAATGAAAAACTGTTTTTT | CASSVGTAVTNEKLFF
TRBJ1-5 | once | TRBV5-4 | NA | TGTGCCAGCAGCTCTGACACGAATCAGCCCCAGCATTTT | CASSSDTNQPQHF
TRBJ2-3 | NA | TRBV5-1 | NA | TGCGCCAGCAGCTGGACTCTCGGCGGGGATACGCAGTATTTT | CASSWTLGGDTQYF
TRBJ2-7 | NA | TRBV3-1/TRBV3-2 | NA | TGTGCCAGCAGCCATAAGGTGAGGGCGGGGAGGCCCTACGAGCAGTACTTC | CASSHKVRAGRPYEQYF
TRBJ2-5 | NA | TRBV7-8 | NA | TGTGCCAGCAGCGACCGGGACTCACAAGAGACCCAGTACTTC | CASSDRDSQETQYF
TRBJ2-1 | NA | TRBV2 | NA | TGTGCCAGCAGGGCAGGGGATAGCTCCTACAATGAGCAGTTCTTC | CASRAGDSSYNEQFF
TRBJ2-3 | NA | TRBV7-9 | TRBD1 | TGTGCCAGCAGCTTAGGACAACCCGGGACAGGGGCGACAGATACGCAGTATTTT | CASSLGQPGTGATDTQYF
TRBJ2-6 | once | TRBV2 | NA | TGTGCCAGCAGTTCAGATACAGTCTCTGGGGCCAACGTCCTGACTTTC | CASSSDTVSGANVLTF
TRBJ2-7 | NA | TRBV18 | NA | TGTGCCAGCTCGAACCAGGGCGTCTACGAGCAGTACTTC | CASSNQGVYEQYF
TRBJ2-7 | NA | TRBV5-1 | TRBD2 | TGCGCCAGCAGCCGTGCCGCGCTAGCGGGGGGGCTCTACGAGCAGTACTTC | CASSRAALAGGLYEQYF
TRBJ1-5 | NA | TRBV19 | NA | TGTGCCAGTAGTATCGACCGGGGAGGCCCCAATCAGCCCCAGCATTTT | CASSIDRGGPNQPQHF
TRBJ2-3 | few | TRBV7-7 | TRBD1 | TGTGCCAGCAGCTTGGGACAGACCAGCACAGATACGCAGTATTTT | CASSLGQTSTDTQYF
TRBJ1-4 | once | TRBV7-2 | TRBD1 | TGTGCCAGCAGCTTTAACTTAAGACAGGGGAGAAATGAAAAACTGTTTTTT | CASSFNLRQGRNEKLFF
TRBJ2-7 | once | TRBV6-5 | TRBD2 | TGTGCCAGCAGTTACAGATCTAGCGGGTATTACGAGCAGTACTTC | CASSYRSSGYYEQYF
TRBJ2-5 | NA | TRBV6-5 | TRBD1 | TGTGCCAGCAGGGGGACAGGTGGGGAGACCCAGTACTTC | CASRGTGGETQYF
TRBJ1-3 | NA | TRBV9 | NA | TGTGCCAGCACCAAAGACGGGAGCTCTGGAAACACCATATATTTT | CASTKDGSSGNTIYF
TRBJ2-7 | NA | TRBV27 | TRBD1 | TGTGCCAGCAGTCCCTACTCCGGGACAGGGCACTACGAGCAGTACTTC | CASSPYSGTGHYEQYF
TRBJ1-6 | NA | TRBV7-9 | TRBD1 | TGTGCCAGCAGCGGAGACAGGGACAATTCACCCCTCCACTTT | CASSGDRDNSPLHF
TRBJ2-2 | NA | TRBV7-8 | TRBD1 | TGTGCCAGCAGCACCTCCGGGACAGGGGCTTTTGGGGAGCTGTTTTTT | CASSTSGTGAFGELFF
TRBJ2-3 | NA | TRBV7-7 | NA | TGTGCCAGCAGCCTCGCGCAGGCAGATACGCAGTATTTT | CASSLAQADTQYF
TRBJ1-2 | few | TRBV19 | NA | TGTGCCAGTAGTAGGGGCCCAAGGTTCTCTGGCTACACCTTC | CASSRGPRFSGYTF
TRBJ1-1 | NA | TRBV30 | NA | TGTGCCTGGAGTGTTATGGACAGCCCTAACACTGAAGCTTTCTTT | CAWSVMDSPNTEAFF
TRBJ1-1 | NA | TRBV6-5 | NA | TGTGCCAGCGAACCGGTGGTGAACACTGAAGCTTTCTTT | CASEPVVNTEAFF
TRBJ2-5 | NA | TRBV7-2 | NA | TGTGCCAGCAGCTTAGGGCCCTTGGAGACCCAGTACTTC | CASSLGPLETQYF
TRBJ1-5 | NA | TRBV6-1 | NA | TGTGCCAGCAGTGAAAGGATGGGAGGTCAGCCCCAGCATTTT | CASSERMGGQPQHF
TRBJ2-3 | NA | TRBV7-9 | NA | TGTGCCAGCAGCTTAGTGGGTGACAGCTCAGATACGCAGTATTTT | CASSLVGDSSDTQYF
TRBJ1-6 | NA | TRBV19 | NA | TGTGCCAGTAGTATTGACCCCGCCCGGACTTATAATTCACCCCTCCACTTT | CASSIDPARTYNSPLHF
TRBJ2-4 | NA | TRBV3-1/TRBV3-2 | TRBD1 | TGTGCCAGCAGCCAAGGGCCGACAGGGGAAGCCAAAAACATTCAGTACTTC | CASSQGPTGEAKNIQYF
TRBJ2-7 | NA | TRBV28 | TRBD2 | TGTGCCAGCAGTTCCGGGACTAGCGGGGCCTACGAGCAGTACTTC | CASSSGTSGAYEQYF
TRBJ1-2 | NA | TRBV28 | NA | TGTGCCAGCAGTTGGGGGACTTCTAACTATGGCTACACCTTC | CASSWGTSNYGYTF
TRBJ2-5 | NA | TRBV5-1 | TRBD2 | TGCGCCAGTGCTACTAGCGGGGGACGTCAAGAGACCCAGTACTTC | CASATSGGRQETQYF
TRBJ2-3 | few | TRBV5-1 | TRBD2 | TGCGCCAGCAGCTTAAAACTAGCGGGGGCTAGCACAGATACGCAGTATTTT | CASSLKLAGASTDTQYF
TRBJ2-7 | NA | TRBV6-6 | NA | TGTGCCAGCACCTTCGGGGGGCGAGCCTACGAGCAGTACTTC | CASTFGGRAYEQYF
TRBJ1-4 | NA | TRBV7-8 | NA | TGTGCCAGCAGCTTAGCCTTAGTGACAGGCCGTAATGAAAAACTGTTTTTT | CASSLALVTGRNEKLFF
TRBJ2-1 | NA | TRBV6-2/TRBV6-3 | TRBD2 | TGTGCCAGCAGTTACCCATGGACTAGCGGACAGCAGTTCTTC | CASSYPWTSGQQFF
TRBJ1-4 | NA | TRBV2 | TRBD1 | TGTGCCAGCAATGACAGGGCTTACGAAAAACTGTTTTTT | CASNDRAYEKLFF
TRBJ1-2 | few | TRBV5-1 | TRBD1 | TGCGCCAGCAGCACCTCCCCGGGACAGGGGGCCGGTGGCTACACCTTC | CASSTSPGQGAGGYTF
TRBJ1-2 | NA | TRBV5-4 | NA | TGTGCCAGCAGCCCACCGGGACTCCGATTCGTAGGCTACACCTTC | CASSPPGLRFVGYTF
TRBJ2-5 | NA | TRBV5-8 | TRBD2 | TGTGCCAGCAGCTCCGGCGGGGCGATAGCGGGGTACAGCCAAGAGACCCAGTACTTC | CASSSGGAIAGYSQETQYF
TRBJ2-2 | NA | TRBV4-2 | TRBD1 | TGTGCCAGCAGCCAAGAAGGGCGGACAGGGGGCGGGTCCGGGGAGCTGTTTTTT | CASSQEGRTGGGSGELFF
TRBJ1-1 | NA | TRBV7-8 | TRBD1 | TGTGCCAGCAGGCATACAGGGGGCAAGGTGGACACTGAAGCTTTCTTT | CASRHTGGKVDTEAFF
TRBJ1-2 | NA | TRBV27 | TRBD1 | TGTGCCAGCAGCCCCAACAGGGGATATGGCTACACCTTC | CASSPNRGYGYTF
TRBJ2-1 | NA | TRBV6-5 | NA | TGTGCCAGCAGTTACTCGTCCGGGGGCAATGAGCAGTTCTTC | CASSYSSGGNEQFF
TRBJ1-5 | NA | TRBV5-1 | TRBD1 | TGCGCCAGCAGCTTGGGGACAGGGGGCAATCAGCCCCAGCATTTT | CASSLGTGGNQPQHF
TRBJ1-1 | NA | TRBV2 | NA | TGTGCCAGCAGGATCCGCGGAAGTCCATCTTTCTTT | CASRIRGSPSFF